The 29 T cell receptor beta chains below all came from one sample that was sequenced in a study of blood T cell repertoires in COVID-19. Produced via immunoSEQ multiplex PCR; TCRdb's table is partial and in-frame only. The data show hundreds of thousands of clones, 83% seen once. The sample consisted of PBMCs or T cells enriched from blood (not recorded which). The receptors come from a woman aged 45 to 65 who had been exposed to COVID-19.

This clone was picked up a small number of times. J is TRBJ2-6 and V is TRBV24-1; the match to TRBD1 covers 8 bases. Germline trimming cut 5 bases from V and 4 bases from J; bases unmatched to any gene: 9. This CDR3 is 17 amino acids long. Germline V gene sequence: CDR1 KGHDR, CDR2 SFDVKD. CDR3 protein: CATSAAGQGAGANVLTF. DNA for the CDR3: TGTGCCACCAGTGCCGCTGGACAGGGCGCCGGGGCCAACGTCCTGACTTTC.

This chain uses TRBV7-2 with TRBJ2-2; tentative D call: TRBD1 (6 bases). Germline CDR1 SGHTA, CDR2 FQGNSA. This CDR3 has 18 residues. The V end lost 5 bases, the J end lost 5 bases, and 24 bases lay between the germline ends. The CDR3 is CASSLRNKQGRQTGELFF. The CDR3 nucleotides read TGTGCCAGCAGCCTCCGCAATAAACAGGGTAGACAAACCGGGGAGCTGTTTTTT. The full variable domain, in which reference TRBV7-2 and TRBJ2-2 provide the parts outside the CDR3, is GAGVSQSPSNKVTEKGKDVELRCDPISGHTALYWYRQSLGQGLEFLIYFQGNSAPDKSGLPSDRFSAERTGGSVSTLTIQRTQQEDSAVYLCASSLRNKQGRQTGELFFGEGSRLTVL.

This clone showed up just once. V gene TRBV10-1 combines with J gene TRBJ2-7, with D perhaps TRBD2 (5 bases). Trimming cost V 0 bases and J 4 bases, with 13 bases left between them. CDR3 length: 15 residues. Germline loops: CDR1 WNHNN, CDR2 SYGVQD (reference sequence). The CDR3 coding sequence is TGCGCCAGCAGTGAGTCCATTGGTGAGGGTTACGAGCAGTACTTC. Translation: CASSESIGEGYEQYF.

CDR3 coding DNA: TGTGCCAGCAGTCTAAACTCGGGGGCCGGGGAGCTGTTTTTT. Protein sequence: CASSLNSGAGELFF. The chain has TRBV6-4 and TRBJ2-2; D possibly corresponds to TRBD2 (6 bases). CDR1 and CDR2 from the germline V gene are MRHNA and SNTAGT. The CDR3 is 14 amino acids. The V end was cut by 5 bases, the J end by 6 bases, with 13 bases between.

This rearrangement joins TRBV10-3 to TRBJ1-2; 10 bases are shared with TRBD1. V shed 4 bases, J shed 4 bases, and the junction held 0 bases outside the gene matches. Per the germline V gene, CDR1 is ENHRY and CDR2 is SYGVKD. This CDR3 is built from 13 residues. The CDR3 protein is CAISGDRGYGYTF. In DNA form, the CDR3 reads TGTGCCATCAGTGGGGACAGGGGCTATGGCTACACCTTC.

V is TRBV2 and J is TRBJ2-1; 9 bases map to TRBD2. This CDR3 is built from 15 residues. Germline values: CDR1 SNHLY, CDR2 FYNNEI. The junction had 5 bases not matched to a gene; V was cut back by 1 base and J by 7 bases. CDR3 bases: TGTGCCAGCAGTGAAGGCGGGGGGGCCGGTAATGAGCAGTTCTTC. It translates to CASSEGGGAGNEQFF.

The chain carries TRBV30 and TRBJ1-2; possibly TRBD1 for D (5 bases). Between the trimmed V and J ends, which lost 2 bases and 6 bases, there was a span of 13 bases. The CDR3 has 13 residues. The germline CDR1 and CDR2 sequences are GTSNPN and SVGIG (reference sequence). In DNA, the CDR3 is TGTGCCTGGAGTCGAGGGGACTACGATGGCTACACCTTC. Protein product: CAWSRGDYDGYTF.

In nucleotides, the CDR3 is TGTGCCAGTAGTAACGGACTAGCCACAGATACGCAGTATTTT. This translates into CASSNGLATDTQYF. The V and J genes are TRBV19 and TRBJ2-3; 8 nucleotides agree with TRBD2. Germline CDR1 and CDR2: LNHDA and SQIVND (reference sequence). Trimming took 4 bases from V and 2 from J; bases not matched to a gene: 2. The CDR3 loop spans 14 amino acids.

The gene calls are TRBV13 and TRBJ1-6, with TRBD1 matching 8 bases. In germline, CDR1 is PRHDT, CDR2 FYEKMQ (reference sequence). The CDR3 loop spans 14 amino acids. The trim removed 8 bases at V and 7 bases at J, leaving 7 bases unmatched. CDR3 bases: TGTGCCAGCCGTCCTGGGACAGGCAATTCACCCCTCCACTTT. Amino acid sequence: CASRPGTGNSPLHF. Based on the CDR3 plus reference TRBV13 and TRBJ1-6, the full variable domain is AAGVIQSPRHLIKEKRETATLKCYPIPRHDTVYWYQQGPGQDPQFLISFYEKMQSDKGSIPDRFSAQQFSDYHSELNMSSLELGDSALYFCASRPGTGNSPLHFGNGTRLTVT.

The V and J genes are TRBV19 and TRBJ2-2; maybe TRBD2 (6 bases). Germline CDR1 is LNHDA and CDR2 is SQIVND (reference sequence). The V and J ends lost 4 bases and 4 bases respectively, with 16 bases between them. The CDR3 length is 16 residues. The CDR3 DNA sequence: TGTGCCAGTAGTACCCCTGTCGGGGGAGGCACCGGGGAGCTGTTTTTT. Translation gives CASSTPVGGGTGELFF.

J is TRBJ2-1 and V is TRBV2; TRBD2 matches 10 bases. V shed 6 bases, J shed 5 bases, and the junction held 7 bases outside the gene matches. Per germline, CDR1 SNHLY and CDR2 FYNNEI. The CDR3 totals 15 residues. CDR3 amino acids: CASRVGGLANNEQFF. CDR3 in DNA: TGTGCCAGCAGGGTGGGGGGACTAGCGAACAATGAGCAGTTCTTC.

This rearrangement joins TRBV19 to TRBJ2-5, with D tentatively TRBD1 (6 bases). The CDR3 sequence is 14 residues long. V lost 0 bases, J lost 4 bases, and 9 bases lay in between. Germline assignment: CDR1 LNHDA and CDR2 SQIVND (reference sequence). CDR3 nucleotide sequence: TGTGCCAGTAGTATAGACCGGGACACAGAGACCCAGTACTTC. Residues: CASSIDRDTETQYF. Together with reference TRBV19 and TRBJ2-5, the CDR3 gives the full variable domain: DGGITQSPKYLFRKEGQNVTLSCEQNLNHDAMYWYRQDPGQGLRLIYYSQIVNDFQKGDIAEGYSVSREKKESFPLTVTSAQKNPTAFYLCASSIDRDTETQYFGPGTRLLVL.

The chain is built from TRBV4-2 and TRBJ2-2, with 10 bases matching TRBD2. With 1 base clipped from V and 5 bases from J, the junction kept 13 bases outside the gene matches. This CDR3 is 19 amino acids long. Germline CDR1 reads LGHNA; CDR2 reads YNFKEQ. The CDR3 loop is CASSQGASGGVGGTGELFF. The CDR3 bases are TGTGCCAGCAGCCAAGGAGCCAGCGGGGGGGTTGGTGGGACCGGGGAGCTGTTTTTT.

This clone has just one count. The chain carries TRBV2 and TRBJ1-4; D ambiguous. Trimming shortened V by 4 bases and J by 0 bases, and 9 bases separated the two germline ends. CDR3 size: 15 residues. Germline V gene sequence: CDR1 SNHLY, CDR2 FYNNEI. The CDR3 DNA reads TGTGCCAGCAGTGGACGTACAGCAACTAATGAAAAACTGTTTTTT. This gives the protein CASSGRTATNEKLFF.

In this sample, this clone turned up a few times. The genes are TRBV5-6 and TRBJ1-1; D possibly corresponds to TRBD1 (5 bases). V was shortened by 0 bases and J by 4 bases, with 10 bases between the two germline ends. Germline CDR1 SGHDT, CDR2 YYEEEE. CDR3 length: 14 residues. CDR3 nucleotide sequence: TGTGCCAGCAGCTTGGCCTTGGGGGGCACTGAAGCTTTCTTT. This codes for CASSLALGGTEAFF.

This chain connects TRBV27 to TRBJ2-3, with D possibly matching TRBD1 (6 bases). Trimming took 2 bases from V and 1 from J, leaving 10 bases between them. Germline CDR1 reads MNHEY; CDR2 reads SMNVEV (reference sequence). The CDR3 spans 15 residues. The CDR3 here is CASSLGGEGTDTQYF. The CDR3 region has the DNA TGTGCCAGCAGTTTAGGGGGCGAGGGCACAGATACGCAGTATTTT.

The chain uses TRBV19 and TRBJ1-2, with unresolved D. Per germline, CDR1 LNHDA and CDR2 SQIVND (reference sequence). V gave up 3 bases and J gave up 2 bases, with 10 bases separating them. The CDR3 length is 14 residues. Written as DNA, the CDR3 is TGTGCCAGTAGTATGGGCCCCATGAACTATGGCTACACCTTC. Protein sequence: CASSMGPMNYGYTF.

In this sample, this clone turned up many times. The gene calls are TRBV10-3 and TRBJ2-1; TRBD1 matches at 8 bases. This CDR3 has 15 residues. Trimming cost V 5 bases and J 4 bases; bases outside gene matches: 7. Looked up from germline, CDR1 is ENHRY and CDR2 is SYGVKD. The CDR3 coding sequence is TGTGCCATCAGTAATAGGACAGGGTGGTACAATGAGCAGTTCTTC. Protein sequence: CAISNRTGWYNEQFF.

The chain combines TRBV9 with TRBJ1-1; tentative D call: TRBD1 (5 bases). Per the germline V gene, CDR1 is SGDLS and CDR2 is YYNGEE. V shed 1 base and J shed 6 bases, with 7 bases lying between them. CDR3 length: 12 residues. CDR3 DNA sequence: TGTGCCAGCAGCGTAACGGGGGCTGAAGCTTTCTTT. It yields the protein CASSVTGAEAFF.

This clone was seen more than once but under ten times. The gene calls are TRBV6-2 or TRBV6-3 and TRBJ2-2, with 8 bases aligning to TRBD1. Germline lookup yields CDR1 MNHEY and CDR2 SVGEGT. V was pared by 4 bases and J by 4 bases, with 5 bases of the junction left unmatched. There are 15 residues in the CDR3. Here the CDR3 reads CASSWDRPSTGELFF. The CDR3 coding sequence is TGTGCCAGCAGTTGGGACAGGCCGAGCACCGGGGAGCTGTTTTTT.

V usage is TRBV2 and J usage is TRBJ1-5; 7 bases line up with TRBD1. Trimming cost V 2 bases and J 7 bases; bases outside gene matches: 8. CDR1 is SNHLY and CDR2 is FYNNEI in the germline V gene. There are 15 residues in the CDR3. Written as DNA, the CDR3 is TGTGCCAGCAGTGAATTGAAGGGGGCTGGGCAGCCCCAGCATTTT. Residues: CASSELKGAGQPQHF.

The chain is built from TRBV7-9 and TRBJ2-1, with 7 bases fitting TRBD2. The J segment lost 10 bases and the V segment lost 0 bases, leaving 3 bases of the junction unmatched. This CDR3 is 13 amino acids long. Germline loops: CDR1 SEHNR, CDR2 FQNEAQ (reference sequence). CDR3 sequence reads: CASSLARRGEQFF. The CDR3 DNA is TGTGCCAGCAGCTTAGCGCGGCGGGGGGAGCAGTTCTTC.

The rearrangement links TRBV25-1 to TRBJ2-7, with TRBD1 identical over 7 bases. The ends lost 2 bases at V and 4 bases at J; junction bases unmatched: 5. Germline values: CDR1 MGHDK, CDR2 SYGVNS. CDR3 length: 14 residues. The chain's CDR3 is CASSEEGARYEQYF. In DNA form, the CDR3 reads TGTGCCAGCAGTGAAGAGGGGGCGCGTTACGAGCAGTACTTC.

This rearrangement joins TRBV15 to TRBJ1-2, with a possible D match to TRBD1 (6 bases). Germline CDR1 and CDR2: LNHNV and YYDKDF (reference sequence). Trimming took 8 bases from V and 3 from J, leaving 19 bases between them. The CDR3 consists of 15 residues. CDR3 loop: CATFAQGGVDYGYTF. CDR3 nucleotides: TGTGCCACCTTCGCACAGGGTGGAGTTGACTATGGCTACACCTTC.

The chain couples TRBV12-3 or TRBV12-4 to TRBJ1-2; 7 bases are shared with TRBD1. The CDR3 has 13 residues. J lost 4 bases, V lost 5 bases, and 4 bases had no gene match. CDR3 nucleotide sequence: TGTGCCAGCAGTATCGACAGGGCCTATGGCTACACCTTC. Translation gives CASSIDRAYGYTF.

The V and J genes are TRBV7-9 and TRBJ1-3; D is undetermined. The CDR3 covers 14 residues. Germline loops: CDR1 SEHNR, CDR2 FQNEAQ (reference sequence). Trimming pared 7 bases from V and 0 bases from J, leaving 10 bases between. For the CDR3, the DNA is TGTGCCAGCACCCCGGTGGTCTCTGGAAACACCATATATTTT. It encodes CASTPVVSGNTIYF. Variable domain in full (rest from reference TRBV7-9 and TRBJ1-3): DTGVSQNPRHKITKRGQNVTFRCDPISEHNRLYWYRQTLGQGPEFLTYFQNEAQLEKSRLLSDRFSAERPKGSFSTLEIQRTEQGDSAMYLCASTPVVSGNTIYFGEGSWLTVV.

This clone was counted a single time. J is TRBJ1-1 and V is TRBV10-3, with TRBD1 matching 7 bases. The CDR3 covers 13 residues. Germline V CDR1 and CDR2: ENHRY, SYGVKD. J was trimmed by 0 bases and V by 7 bases; bases with no gene match: 2. CDR3 loop: CAIKGQVNTEAFF. The DNA for the CDR3 is TGTGCCATCAAAGGACAGGTGAACACTGAAGCTTTCTTT.

The DNA for the CDR3 is TGTGCCAGCTCACCAAAGAACAAGAACACTGAAGCTTTCTTT. Amino acid sequence: CASSPKNKNTEAFF. V and J are TRBV18 and TRBJ1-1, with D unresolved. CDR3 length: 14 amino acids. Germline-derived CDR1 and CDR2 are KGHSH and LQKENI. Between the trimmed V and J ends, which lost 2 bases and 1 base, there was a span of 8 bases.

This sequence joins TRBV28 and TRBJ1-3; D unresolved. V was trimmed by 7 bases and J by 2 bases, leaving 15 bases between them. Germline V lookup: CDR1 MDHEN, CDR2 SYDVKM. This CDR3 is built from 15 residues. Here the CDR3 reads CASTASGIPGNTIYF. The CDR3, as DNA: TGTGCCAGCACCGCCTCGGGAATTCCTGGAAACACCATATATTTT. Based on the CDR3 plus reference TRBV28 and TRBJ1-3, the full variable domain is DVKVTQSSRYLVKRTGEKVFLECVQDMDHENMFWYRQDPGLGLRLIYFSYDVKMKEKGDIPEGYSVSREKKERFSLILESASTNQTSMYLCASTASGIPGNTIYFGEGSWLTVV.